Presented here are 14 T cell receptor beta chains from one specimen sequenced in a study of response to subunit inactivated influenza vaccine. TCRdb reanalysed the RT-PCR reads using MiXCR and keeps one entry per CDR3 protein. The data hold under 550,000 distinct CDR3 sequences, with around 7.9% observed a single time. The input for sequencing was PBMCs from blood, taken around 25 months after vaccination. The receptors stem from a man in his fifties or sixties who received an inactivated influenza vaccine.

The chain has TRBV20-1 and TRBJ2-5, with D unclear. This CDR3 region has 14 residues. The germline V and J ends were trimmed by 1 base and 5 bases, with 14 bases remaining between them. The germline V gene encodes CDR1 DFQATT and CDR2 SNEGSKA (reference sequence). The CDR3 region is CSARGGHNGETQYF. The CDR3 DNA reads TGCAGTGCTAGAGGAGGTCACAACGGGGAGACCCAGTACTTC.

This clonotype has a handful of counts. The rearrangement joins TRBV20-1 to TRBJ2-5; 8 bases align to TRBD2. Germline V gene sequence: CDR1 DFQATT, CDR2 SNEGSKA (reference sequence). CDR3 length: 16 residues. The V segment lost 3 bases and the J segment 4 bases; nucleotides outside the gene matches: 13. Here the CDR3 DNA reads TGCAGTGCTAGTTCCGGGGGGGACGTGTATCGAGAGACCCAGTACTTC. Amino acid sequence: CSASSGGDVYRETQYF.

The V gene is TRBV6-2 or TRBV6-3, the J gene TRBJ1-6, with TRBD1 matching 10 bases. The junction had 15 bases not matched to a gene; V was cut back by 0 bases and J by 7 bases. Germline V gene data show CDR1 as MNHEY and CDR2 as SVGEGT. The CDR3 loop spans 20 amino acids. The CDR3 sequence: CASSYSSYKDRGRFNSPLHF. The CDR3 DNA is TGTGCCAGCAGTTACTCCTCATATAAAGACAGGGGGCGATTCAATTCACCCCTCCACTTT.

This clonotype was counted only a few times. The V and J genes are TRBV20-1 and TRBJ2-7; 9 nucleotides match TRBD2. CDR1 DFQATT and CDR2 SNEGSKA come from the germline V gene (reference sequence). The CDR3 is 15 residues long. Unmatched junction bases numbered 11, after V lost 3 bases and J lost 5 bases. The CDR3 region has the DNA TGCAGTGCTAGGAAGGGGAGGCGGGAGGGCCACGAGCAGTACTTC. Translation: CSARKGRREGHEQYF.

This clonotype was seen ten or more times. This chain connects TRBV29-1 to TRBJ2-5; D tentatively fits TRBD1 or TRBD2 (5 bases each). Germline lookup yields CDR1 SQVTM and CDR2 ANQGSEA. Trimming shortened V by 5 bases and J by 5 bases, and 12 bases separated the two germline ends. The length of the CDR3 is 12 residues. CDR3 sequence (DNA): TGCAGCGTTCAGCCGGGGACGGAGACCCAGTACTTC. Translation gives CSVQPGTETQYF.

This clonotype was counted between two and nine times. The gene calls are TRBV2 and TRBJ2-3, with a tentative D call TRBD2 (6 bases). Deletions cut 6 bases from V and 0 bases from J, with 16 bases between. Germline V gene lookup returns CDR1 SNHLY and CDR2 FYNNEI. This CDR3 region has 16 residues. CDR3 coding DNA: TGTGCCAGCAGAGTGGGCGGGACGCTGAGCACAGATACGCAGTATTTT. It is translated as CASRVGGTLSTDTQYF.

V and J are TRBV6-2 or TRBV6-3 and TRBJ1-5, with D tentatively TRBD1 (6 bases). The CDR3 runs to 17 residues. With 2 bases removed from V and 7 bases from J, the gap between germline ends came to 21 bases. Germline-derived CDR1 and CDR2 are MNHEY and SVGEGT. The CDR3 DNA reads TGTGCCAGCAGTTACACACCTTCCGGGGGCAGGGGACAGCCCCAGCATTTT. The encoded protein is CASSYTPSGGRGQPQHF.

The V and J genes are TRBV20-1 and TRBJ2-1; 10 bases are shared with TRBD2. The CDR3 has 16 amino acids. V lost 1 base and J lost 14; bases outside the gene matches: 17. Germline V gives CDR1 DFQATT, CDR2 SNEGSKA (reference sequence). CDR3 in amino acids: CSARGLRQASGSWEFF. The CDR3 DNA sequence: TGCAGTGCTAGAGGCCTACGACAGGCTAGCGGGAGTTGGGAGTTCTTC.

This chain links TRBV4-3 with TRBJ2-3, with 7 bases aligning to TRBD1. V lost 4 bases, J lost 2 bases, and 12 bases stayed unmatched. CDR1 and CDR2 (germline): LGHNA, YSLEER. The CDR3 runs 17 residues. The CDR3 sequence is CASSPIAAGGSTDTQYF. CDR3 in DNA: TGCGCCAGCAGCCCCATTGCAGCAGGGGGTTCCACAGATACGCAGTATTTT.

At least ten counts were recorded for this clonotype. V usage is TRBV20-1 and J usage is TRBJ2-5; D ambiguous. Germline V gene data show CDR1 as DFQATT and CDR2 as SNEGSKA (reference sequence). The CDR3 is made up of 11 amino acids. Trimming took off 1 base at V and 7 bases at J, with 7 bases between the two ends. The CDR3 DNA is TGCAGTGCTAGAGCGGGTGGGACCCAGTACTTC. Protein product: CSARAGGTQYF.

This clonotype was seen many times. The rearrangement joins TRBV19 to TRBJ2-1, with 7 bases that match TRBD2. Germline CDR1 is LNHDA and CDR2 is SQIVND (reference sequence). The V and J ends lost 0 bases and 1 base, in that order; junction bases with no gene match: 6. The CDR3 contains 17 residues. The CDR3 loop reads CASSIDLPSGSYNEQFF. In DNA form, the CDR3 reads TGTGCCAGTAGTATAGATCTCCCTAGCGGATCCTACAATGAGCAGTTCTTC.

The rearrangement links TRBV7-9 to TRBJ2-2, with 8 bases aligning to TRBD1. V was clipped by 7 bases and J by 4 bases; unmatched bases: 5. From germline, CDR1 is SEHNR and CDR2 FQNEAQ (reference sequence). The CDR3 sequence is 14 residues long. Here the CDR3 reads CASNQGAGTGELFF. The CDR3 DNA sequence: TGTGCCAGCAACCAGGGGGCAGGCACCGGGGAGCTGTTTTTT.

This chain joins TRBV15 and TRBJ1-5; TRBD1 agrees at 8 bases. CDR1 and CDR2 from the germline V gene are LNHNV and YYDKDF (reference sequence). V was pared by 3 bases and J by 7 bases, with 5 bases of the junction left unmatched. The CDR3 has 14 amino acids. The CDR3 here is CATSSFRGQQPQHF. The CDR3 coding sequence is TGTGCCACCAGCAGCTTCAGGGGGCAACAGCCCCAGCATTTT. The full variable domain, rest sourced from reference TRBV15 and TRBJ1-5, is DAMVIQNPRYQVTQFGKPVTLSCSQTLNHNVMYWYQQKSSQAPKLLFHYYDKDFNNEADTPDNFQSRRPNTSFCFLDIRSPGLGDTAMYLCATSSFRGQQPQHFGDGTRLSIL.

The V gene is TRBV12-3 or TRBV12-4, the J gene TRBJ2-1; 8 nucleotides match TRBD2. V lost 2 bases, J lost 6 bases, and 6 bases stayed unmatched. The CDR3 totals 15 residues. Written as DNA, the CDR3 is TGTGCCAGCAGTTTACGGGGGGGAATAGGCAATGAGCAGTTCTTC. Its translation: CASSLRGGIGNEQFF.